This entry lists 10 T cell receptor beta chains sequenced from one sample in a study of blood T cell repertoires in COVID-19. The repertoire was sequenced with immunoSEQ multiplex PCR; TCRdb's copy has only in-frame clones and lacks some. The repertoire holds about 180,000 clones, with 70% to 90% as singletons. Source material: peripheral blood. All receptors derive from a human donor with active or convalescent COVID-19. The donor label of this sample is uncertain.

The chain employs TRBV19 and TRBJ2-2; D ambiguous. The CDR3 runs 13 residues. Trimming cost V 11 bases and J 4 bases, with 14 bases left between them. Germline assignment: CDR1 LNHDA and CDR2 SQIVND (reference sequence). This CDR3 is CAPTPSATGELFF. As DNA, the CDR3 is TGTGCCCCTACGCCGAGCGCCACCGGGGAGCTGTTTTTT. Full variable domain (rest looked up from reference TRBV19 and TRBJ2-2): DGGITQSPKYLFRKEGQNVTLSCEQNLNHDAMYWYRQDPGQGLRLIYYSQIVNDFQKGDIAEGYSVSREKKESFPLTVTSAQKNPTAFYLCAPTPSATGELFFGEGSRLTVL.

This chain joins TRBV18 and TRBJ1-4; no clear D. The CDR3 consists of 16 residues. The V end was cut by 6 bases, the J end by 0 bases, with 14 bases between. Germline V gene sequence: CDR1 KGHSH, CDR2 LQKENI. The CDR3 spells CASSPQDEATNEKLFF. CDR3 coding DNA: TGTGCCAGCTCTCCTCAAGACGAGGCAACTAATGAAAAACTGTTTTTT.

V and J are TRBV5-1 and TRBJ1-2, with D unclear. CDR3 length equals 14 residues. Germline V gene sequence: CDR1 SGHRS, CDR2 YFSETQ. Trimming stripped 1 base from V and 4 bases from J, with 11 bases between. CDR3 loop: CASSLSLASYGYTF. In nucleotides, the CDR3 is TGCGCCAGCAGCTTGTCTTTAGCGAGCTATGGCTACACCTTC.

The chain combines TRBV4-3 with TRBJ1-5; 11 bases are a match to TRBD1. The ends lost 4 bases at V and 4 bases at J; junction bases unmatched: 3. The CDR3 sequence is 15 residues long. Germline lookup yields CDR1 LGHNA and CDR2 YSLEER. The CDR3 region has the DNA TGCGCCAGCAGCCTTGGGACAGGGGGGAATCAGCCCCAGCATTTT. It codes for CASSLGTGGNQPQHF.

This rearrangement joins TRBV7-6 to TRBJ2-7, with 7 nucleotides matching TRBD2. Per the germline V gene, CDR1 is SGHVS and CDR2 is FNYEAQ. The junction had 15 bases not matched to a gene; V was cut back by 1 base and J by 6 bases. The length of the CDR3 is 17 residues. This chain's CDR3 is CASSLGGGSEPPTEQYF. CDR3 DNA: TGTGCCAGCAGCTTAGGTGGCGGGAGCGAACCTCCTACCGAGCAGTACTTC.

The chain employs TRBV15 and TRBJ2-3; 7 positions agree with TRBD1. The CDR3 is 14 residues long. Germline trimming cut 8 bases from V and 1 base from J; bases unmatched to any gene: 6. Germline V CDR1 and CDR2: LNHNV, YYDKDF (reference sequence). The CDR3 sequence: CATEPGQRTDTQYF. CDR3 DNA: TGTGCCACCGAACCGGGACAGCGCACAGATACGCAGTATTTT.

The chain is built from TRBV3-1 (or the pseudogene TRBV3-2) and TRBJ2-2, with D possibly being TRBD2 (6 bases). Between the trimmed V and J ends, which lost 2 bases and 3 bases, there was a span of 13 bases. CDR1 and CDR2 (germline): LGHDT, YNNKEL (reference sequence). The CDR3 is made up of 16 amino acids. As DNA, the CDR3 is TGTGCCAGCAGCCAAAGGTCTAGCGCGTACACCGGGGAGCTGTTTTTT. Its translation: CASSQRSSAYTGELFF.

V usage is TRBV7-9 and J usage is TRBJ1-4, with TRBD1 identical over 7 bases. J gave up 5 bases and V 4 bases, and 7 bases lay outside the gene matches. Germline lookup yields CDR1 SEHNR and CDR2 FQNEAQ (reference sequence). This CDR3 is built from 15 residues. The CDR3 here is CASSWRDRPNEKLFF. In DNA form, the CDR3 reads TGTGCCAGCAGCTGGAGGGACAGACCCAATGAAAAACTGTTTTTT.

The V and J genes are TRBV2 and TRBJ2-5; 7 bases fit TRBD2. Germline lookup yields CDR1 SNHLY and CDR2 FYNNEI. This CDR3 has 13 residues. The junction had 5 bases not matched to a gene; V was cut back by 6 bases and J by 4 bases. The CDR3 DNA reads as TGTGCCAGCAGAAGACTAGCTGTAGAGACCCAGTACTTC. Translation gives CASRRLAVETQYF.

Only one count was recorded for this clone. Other DNA sequences in the sample encode the same CDR3. The chain combines TRBV12-3 or TRBV12-4 with TRBJ2-1; D is uncertain. V lost 2 bases and J 8 bases, leaving 4 bases between the germline ends. This CDR3 is 11 amino acids long. The DNA of the CDR3 is TGTGCCAGCAGTTTAAGAGATGAGCAGTTCTTC. Protein: CASSLRDEQFF.